One sample yielded the 8 T cell receptor beta chains listed below, sequenced in a study of neoadjuvant anti-PD-1 for oral cavity cancer. Generated by immunoSEQ multiplex PCR, the TCRdb table keeps only in-frame clones and is missing some. The sample holds just over 65,000 clones, around 83% seen once. Time point specified: after neoadjuvant nivolumab, at surgical resection. The specimen was PBMCs, collected after nivolumab (anti-PD-1) treatment. The receptors stem from a person between 40 and 85 years old with oral cavity squamous cell carcinoma.

The V and J genes are TRBV5-5 and TRBJ1-4, with D perhaps TRBD1 (5 bases). CDR1 is SGHKS and CDR2 is YYEKEE in the germline V gene (reference sequence). The CDR3 is made up of 15 amino acids. V was trimmed by 5 bases and J by 3 bases, leaving 14 bases between them. CDR3 DNA: TGTGCCAGCAGACTTCTTGGGGCGGCTAATGAAAAACTGTTTTTT. It specifies CASRLLGAANEKLFF.

The chain employs TRBV27 and TRBJ2-7; TRBD2 aligns across 9 bases. The V segment lost 9 bases and the J segment 1 base; nucleotides outside the gene matches: 4. This CDR3 is 13 amino acids long. Germline-derived CDR1 and CDR2 are MNHEY and SMNVEV (reference sequence). The CDR3 DNA is TGTGCCAGTAGGCGGGAGGGTTCCTACGAGCAGTACTTC. Translation gives CASRREGSYEQYF.

The chain combines TRBV4-1 with TRBJ1-1, with no clear D. Germline V gene data show CDR1 as MGHRA and CDR2 as YSYEKL. The CDR3 totals 11 residues. The V gene lost 0 bases and the J gene lost 11 bases, with 7 bases spanning the gap. The CDR3 loop is CASSQEYRAFF. Written as DNA, the CDR3 is TGCGCCAGCAGCCAAGAATATAGGGCTTTCTTT.

In its sample, this clone was seen once. The V and J genes are TRBV6-5 and TRBJ1-5; D ambiguous. CDR1 is MNHEY and CDR2 is SVGAGI in the germline V gene. The CDR3 runs 15 residues. The V gene lost 6 bases and the J gene lost 5 bases, with 17 bases spanning the gap. The CDR3, as DNA: TGTGCCAGCAGGATCCGCCTCGACCCGGATCAGCCCCAGCATTTT. Its translation: CASRIRLDPDQPQHF.

V is TRBV6-1 and J is TRBJ1-3; the D is unclear. Trimming took off 10 bases at V and 0 bases at J, with 10 bases between the two ends. CDR1 is MNHNS, CDR2 SASEGT, per germline. This CDR3 spans 13 amino acids. The CDR3: CATGLNSGNTIYF. The DNA for the CDR3 is TGTGCCACAGGACTGAACTCTGGAAACACCATATATTTT.

The V and J genes are TRBV5-6 and TRBJ2-1; 7 bases fit TRBD1. V trimming: 4 bases; J trimming: 5 bases; junction bases outside the gene matches: 12. This CDR3 comprises 16 residues. Germline CDR1 is SGHDT and CDR2 is YYEEEE. The DNA of the CDR3 is TGTGCCAGCAGCCCCTTCGGACAGGATCAAAACAATGAGCAGTTCTTC. Its protein is CASSPFGQDQNNEQFF.

J is TRBJ2-7 and V is TRBV7-6, with TRBD1 as a possible D gene (6 bases). V was shortened by 1 base and J by 5 bases, with 15 bases between the two germline ends. The CDR3 length is 15 residues. Germline CDR1 SGHVS, CDR2 FNYEAQ. The DNA for the CDR3 is TGTGCCAGCAGCTTAGAGTGGACAGCCAACAACGAGCAGTACTTC. The encoded protein is CASSLEWTANNEQYF.

The CDR3 coding sequence is TGTGCCTGGAGTGCAGGTGATAGCAATCAGCCCCAGCATTTT. Translating it yields CAWSAGDSNQPQHF. The J gene is TRBJ1-5, the V gene TRBV30; no clear D gene. Germline loops: CDR1 GTSNPN, CDR2 SVGIG (reference sequence). With 1 base removed from V and 0 bases from J, the gap between germline ends came to 7 bases. This CDR3 region has 14 residues.